This TCR beta chain stems from a study of identical twins. TCRdb processed the 5' RACE reads anew with MiXCR; each CDR3 protein has one entry. This sample yields around 550,000 distinct CDR3 sequences, of which roughly 15% are seen a single time; roughly 0.44% belongs to the top ten. The CDR3 sequence is 11 residues long. V was clipped by 5 bases and J by 9 bases, with 8 bases between them. These same data were also listed under a study on yellow fever vaccine responses in identical twins.

The source is a woman under 30 in good health. The sequenced sample consisted of CD4+ T cells sorted from blood. The V and J genes are TRBV12-3 or TRBV12-4 and TRBJ2-1; D is unresolved. CDR3 protein: CASSRYSEQFF. The DNA of the CDR3 is TGTGCCAGCAGTAGATATTCTGAGCAGTTCTTC.